The clone carrying this TCR beta chain has a count of ten or more. Its antigen remains unknown. This entry belongs to a study of HIV-infected patients and healthy controls. CDR3 size: 15 residues. Germline CDR1 LGHDT, CDR2 YNNKEL (reference sequence). Trimming stripped 3 bases from V and 1 base from J, with 12 bases between. Study-wide results and caveats: Compared with controls, mean Gini indices were significantly raised in HIV-infected repertoires, possibly indicating oligoclonality.

Alpha and beta constant-region primers primed reverse transcription of about 500 ng RNA. Using multiplexing indices, alpha and beta chain libraries were generated apart by chain-specific third strand synthesis. TCRdb independently ran MiXCR on the 5' RACE reads; one entry per CDR3 protein. The repertoire holds roughly 9,300 distinct CDR3 sequences, with 8% to 13% as singletons. Whole blood was used without fractionation, so all unsorted peripheral T cells were included. Donors were HIV-infected adults who had not yet started antiretroviral therapy but were about to begin. This TCR was sampled from an adult with HIV infection. The V call is TRBV3-1, the J call TRBJ1-1; D remains ambiguous. The specimen comprised blood, sampled before antiretroviral therapy. The CDR3 DNA follows: TGTGCCAGCAGCCAGACCCAACCGACGAACACTGAAGCTTTCTTT. Its translation is CASSQTQPTNTEAFF. Based on the CDR3 plus reference TRBV3-1 and TRBJ1-1, the full variable domain is DTAVSQTPKYLVTQMGNDKSIKCEQNLGHDTMYWYKQDSKKFLKIMFSYNNKELIINETVPNRFSPKSPDKAHLNLHINSLELGDSAVYFCASSQTQPTNTEAFFGQGTRLTVV.